This T cell receptor beta chain was recorded in a study of blood T cell repertoires in COVID-19 (dated by TCRdb to 2019 to 2021). A note on the overall study: The collaborator samples originated in the United States, Italy and Spain and spanned the acute and convalescent phases of COVID-19. The samples were drawn from two sources: the first 160 participants of the ongoing ImmuneRACE study, and over 950 subjects contributed by 6 global collaborators. Deeply sampled blood TCRbeta repertoires from subjects exposed to, actively infected with, or recovered from COVID-19 were included in the dataset. A de-identified subject ID, COVID-19 status, age in years and sex were almost always included in the sample metadata. The prospective study material was composed of cDNA or gDNA derived from T cells, B-cell-depleted T cells, or PBMCs. Where HLA class I and class II types were available, the types were taken from metadata supplied by the sample provider, not from assay-based typing. The repertoires were made available in a free public database intended to serve as a resource for research on the immune response to SARS-CoV-2.

General conclusions and limits of the study: The quantity of clinical and demographic metadata differed by source and by participant and was supplied without curation.

Remarks on this clone: There is no known antigen for this receptor. Per-base qualities were not stored, and no clone one base away is much larger.

Germline trimming amounts to 11 bases on V and 4 bases on J, with 5 as the count of junction bases outside the gene matches. The CDR1 and CDR2 encoded by the germline V gene are ENHRY and SYGVKD. The CDR3 starts with the cysteine, ends with the phenylalanine, and has 12 residues. Only the CDR3 DNA stays, 36 bases, in frame from base 1. Each collaborating institution followed its own protocols to collect whole blood in K2EDTA tubes. For TCRbeta analysis, collaborators shipped samples in one of three forms: frozen whole blood, isolated PBMCs, or DNA extracted from either of those sample types. TCRbeta CDR3 regions were amplified from genomic DNA using the immunoSEQ Assay, a bias-controlled multiplex PCR. On the study's bioinformatics: Within the assay, amplification of reference gene primers was used to estimate how many nucleated cells each sample contained. To quantify the absolute abundance of each unique TCRbeta CDR3 rearrangement, sequence reads were collapsed and filtered. For each sample, productive Simpson clonality was calculated as the square root of Simpson's diversity index over productive rearrangements. Held by TCRdb, this immuneACCESS table contains in-frame sequences only and omits some clones. Under half of the omission traces to an unresolved V gene where checked; the cause of the rest is unknown. From that table come the V and J calls and clone size; the DNA was used to work out D and trimming. The sample has about 190,000 clones on record, about 77% of them singletons. The top ten hold approximately 2.9% of the sample.

This receptor was identified in a woman over 75 with active or convalescent COVID-19. The chain links TRBV10-3 with TRBJ2-7, with TRBD1 matching 10 junction bases. Sequenced sample: peripheral blood. At the DNA level, the sequence is TGTGCCTCAAGGACAGGGGGATACGAGCAGTACTTC. Translated, this gives CASRTGGYEQYF.